This passage covers 29 T cell receptor beta chains from one sample sequenced in a study of blood T cell repertoires in COVID-19. Measured with immunoSEQ multiplex PCR; TCRdb has only the in-frame clones, and not every one. The sample consists of tens of thousands of clones, approximately 90% of them appearing once. Source material: peripheral blood. Receptors originate from a man between 50 and 59 years old with COVID-19, enrolled during active disease.

The J gene is TRBJ1-6, the V gene TRBV4-1, with D maybe TRBD1 (5 bases). The ends were cut back, 4 bases at V and 6 bases at J, with 13 bases in the middle. This CDR3 region has 15 residues. CDR1 is MGHRA and CDR2 is YSYEKL in the germline V gene. CDR3 in DNA: TGCGCCAGCAGCCCGCGCTGGGGCGGTAATTCACCCCTCCACTTT. Translated: CASSPRWGGNSPLHF.

The chain is built from TRBV15 and TRBJ2-3; D is uncertain. This CDR3 spans 17 amino acids. The V end lost 4 bases, the J end lost 0 bases, and 17 bases lay between the germline ends. Germline-derived CDR1 and CDR2 are LNHNV and YYDKDF (reference sequence). In nucleotides, the CDR3 is TGTGCCACCAGCAAATACTCGTCCCTCTCTAGCACAGATACGCAGTATTTT. Residues: CATSKYSSLSSTDTQYF.

V usage is TRBV19 and J usage is TRBJ1-5, with 8 bases aligning to TRBD1. This CDR3 comprises 14 residues. CDR1 and CDR2 from the germline V gene are LNHDA and SQIVND (reference sequence). The V segment lost 4 bases and the J segment 7 bases; nucleotides outside the gene matches: 6. This chain's CDR3 is CASSKDREGQPQHF. The CDR3 DNA is TGTGCCAGTAGTAAGGACAGGGAGGGGCAGCCCCAGCATTTT.

The chain links TRBV30 to TRBJ2-5; weak D call: TRBD2 (5 bases). CDR3 length: 14 amino acids. Germline loops: CDR1 GTSNPN, CDR2 SVGIG (reference sequence). The V gene lost 3 bases and the J gene lost 5 bases, with 16 bases spanning the gap. DNA for the CDR3: TGTGCCTGGAGACCTATACGGGGTTGGGAGACCCAGTACTTC. Translation gives CAWRPIRGWETQYF.

The rearrangement links TRBV5-1 to TRBJ2-3, with D tentatively TRBD2 (5 bases). This CDR3 comprises 15 residues. V lost 3 bases to trimming and J lost 6 bases, with 17 bases between them. Germline CDR1 reads SGHRS; CDR2 reads YFSETQ. CDR3 nucleotides: TGCGCCAGCAGCTACTCGGACTGGATTGGGGATACGCAGTATTTT. It encodes CASSYSDWIGDTQYF.

V and J are TRBV3-1 (or the pseudogene TRBV3-2) and TRBJ1-2; D gene ambiguous. Germline CDR1 reads LGHDT; CDR2 reads YNNKEL (reference sequence). V was cut by 0 bases and J by 8 bases, with 13 bases left in between. This CDR3 region has 14 residues. CDR3 protein: CASSQDAVGVGYTF. In DNA form, the CDR3 reads TGTGCCAGCAGCCAAGATGCTGTCGGGGTGGGCTACACCTTC.

In DNA form, the CDR3 reads TGTGCCAGTAGCCCCGGGACAGGGGGCACCGGGGAGCTGTTTTTT. Translated: CASSPGTGGTGELFF. The chain combines TRBV19 with TRBJ2-2; 11 positions agree with TRBD1. Germline V CDR1 and CDR2: LNHDA, SQIVND (reference sequence). This CDR3 region has 15 residues. With V trimmed by 6 bases and J by 4 bases, 4 bases remained unmatched.

The chain is built from TRBV6-5 and TRBJ2-7, with 9 nucleotides matching TRBD1. V trimming: 6 bases; J trimming: 3 bases; junction bases outside the gene matches: 9. CDR1 and CDR2 (germline): MNHEY, SVGAGI. The CDR3 has 15 residues. DNA of the CDR3: TGTGCCAGCAGGACCGGGACAGGGTACTACTACGAGCAGTACTTC. Encoded protein: CASRTGTGYYYEQYF.

J is TRBJ1-2 and V is TRBV6-1; tentative D call: TRBD1 (5 bases). The ends were cut back, 1 base at V and 4 bases at J, with 7 bases in the middle. There are 13 residues in the CDR3. Per germline, CDR1 MNHNS and CDR2 SASEGT. The CDR3 coding sequence is TGTGCCAGCAGTGAAGGGGGCCCCTATGGCTACACCTTC. Translated, it gives CASSEGGPYGYTF.

V is TRBV5-1 and J is TRBJ2-6, with TRBD1 matching over 11 bases. The germline V gene has CDR1 SGHRS and CDR2 YFSETQ. The CDR3 has 16 amino acids. With V trimmed by 5 bases and J by 3 bases, 4 bases remained unmatched. CDR3 amino acids: CASSWTGGGGANVLTF. In DNA, the CDR3 is TGCGCCAGCAGTTGGACAGGGGGCGGTGGGGCCAACGTCCTGACTTTC.

This clone has a single count. The CDR3 protein is CASSQDSRSNEKLFF. Here the CDR3 DNA reads TGTGCCAGCAGCCAAGATTCGCGGTCTAATGAAAAACTGTTTTTT. This rearrangement joins TRBV4-2 to TRBJ1-4; D is unclear. The CDR3 extends over 15 amino acids. Trimming pared 0 bases from V and 3 bases from J, leaving 8 bases between. Germline-derived CDR1 and CDR2 are LGHNA and YNFKEQ.

This chain links TRBV21-1 with TRBJ2-1; the D call in the table, TRBD2, was not verified against the DNA. TRBV21-1 is recorded as a pseudogene. This CDR3 spans 16 amino acids. The CDR3 protein is CASSNPGLAGYNEQFF. CDR3 nucleotides: TGTGCCAGCAGCAATCCCGGGCTAGCGGGTTACAATGAGCAGTTCTTC.

Of note for this clone: Within the sample, other DNA sequences also encode this same CDR3. J is TRBJ2-1 and V is TRBV27, with D uncertain. CDR1 MNHEY and CDR2 SMNVEV come from the germline V gene (reference sequence). Trimming shortened V by 7 bases and J by 2 bases, and 6 bases separated the two germline ends. The CDR3 runs to 12 residues. CDR3 nucleotide sequence: TGTGCCAGCACCACGGCCTACAATGAGCAGTTCTTC. It is translated as CASTTAYNEQFF.

The chain carries TRBV5-1 and TRBJ2-7; TRBD2 agrees at 10 bases. The CDR3 sequence is 15 residues long. V was clipped by 4 bases and J by 0 bases; unmatched bases: 4. CDR1 is SGHRS, CDR2 YFSETQ, per germline. The CDR3: CASSHGLAVSYEQYF. In DNA, the CDR3 is TGCGCCAGCAGCCATGGACTAGCGGTCTCCTACGAGCAGTACTTC.

This clone has just a few counts. This sequence joins TRBV27 and TRBJ1-5; possible D gene TRBD1, 5 bases. With 2 bases removed from V and 7 bases from J, the gap between germline ends came to 15 bases. CDR1 is MNHEY and CDR2 is SMNVEV in the germline V gene (reference sequence). The CDR3 contains 15 residues. The CDR3 is CASSLQGGGLQPQHF. Written as DNA, the CDR3 is TGTGCCAGCAGTTTACAGGGAGGAGGATTGCAGCCCCAGCATTTT.

V is TRBV5-3 and J is TRBJ2-1; TRBD1 matches 8 bases. TRBV5-3 is labeled an ORF, and its function is uncertain. The V segment lost 2 bases and the J segment 6 bases; nucleotides outside the gene matches: 7. CDR3 length equals 15 residues. CDR3 in amino acids: CARSFDGQGCNEQFF. CDR3 DNA sequence: TGTGCCAGAAGCTTTGACGGACAGGGATGCAATGAGCAGTTCTTC.

The V gene is TRBV9, the J gene TRBJ2-3; 11 bases fit TRBD2. With V trimmed by 4 bases and J by 2 bases, 6 bases remained unmatched. The CDR3 has 16 residues. The germline V gene has CDR1 SGDLS and CDR2 YYNGEE. The chain's CDR3 is CASSWTSGPFTDTQYF. As DNA, the CDR3 is TGTGCCAGCAGCTGGACTAGCGGGCCCTTCACAGATACGCAGTATTTT.

The chain has TRBV3-1 (or the pseudogene TRBV3-2) and TRBJ2-2, with D perhaps TRBD2 (6 bases). Germline CDR1 and CDR2: LGHDT and YNNKEL (reference sequence). This CDR3 is 16 amino acids long. V lost 1 base and J 1 base, leaving 10 bases between the germline ends. This CDR3 reads CASSQVGGVNTGELFF. The CDR3 DNA reads TGTGCCAGCAGCCAAGTAGGCGGGGTGAACACCGGGGAGCTGTTTTTT.

The V gene is TRBV6-6, the J gene TRBJ1-2; 11 bases map to TRBD1. CDR1 MNHNY and CDR2 SVGAGI come from the germline V gene (reference sequence). V lost 1 base and J lost 4; bases outside the gene matches: 5. The CDR3 length is 16 residues. CDR3 region: CASSYLGQGEVYGYTF. The CDR3 nucleotides read TGTGCCAGCAGTTACTTGGGACAGGGGGAAGTCTATGGCTACACCTTC.

This clone was seen only once. The genes are TRBV29-1 and TRBJ1-1, with a tentative D call TRBD1 (6 bases). Trimming removed 4 bases at V and 0 bases at J, with 21 bases between. This CDR3 comprises 17 residues. Germline CDR1 SQVTM, CDR2 ANQGSEA. DNA of the CDR3: TGCAGCGTTGGGGGGCGAGGGGTCTACCCTATGAACACTGAAGCTTTCTTT. The encoded protein is CSVGGRGVYPMNTEAFF.

The rearrangement joins TRBV6-5 to TRBJ2-4, with D maybe TRBD2 (6 bases). CDR3 length equals 15 residues. Germline values: CDR1 MNHEY, CDR2 SVGAGI. The V end lost 7 bases, the J end lost 8 bases, and 21 bases lay between the germline ends. In DNA form, the CDR3 reads TGTGCCAGCACCTCCTCTAGGGGACTGGGGGACATTCAGTACTTC. This codes for CASTSSRGLGDIQYF.

V and J are TRBV5-1 and TRBJ2-3; 9 bases map to TRBD1. CDR1 is SGHRS, CDR2 YFSETQ, per germline. Unmatched junction bases numbered 5, after V lost 0 bases and J lost 6 bases. The CDR3 runs to 15 residues. CDR3 nucleotide sequence: TGCGCCAGCAGCTTGGGGGGACAGGGTGGGGATACGCAGTATTTT. Protein sequence: CASSLGGQGGDTQYF.

V gene TRBV24-1 combines with J gene TRBJ2-3; D is unclear. CDR3 length: 12 amino acids. CDR1 and CDR2 (germline): KGHDR, SFDVKD. Trimming left V 4 bases short and J 5 bases short, with 6 bases between. For the CDR3, the DNA is TGTGCCACCAGTGAAACGGTAGATACGCAGTATTTT. It translates to CATSETVDTQYF.

Here the CDR3 reads CASSELALGKGTDTQYF. For the CDR3, the DNA is TGTGCCAGCAGTGAACTAGCGCTGGGCAAAGGCACAGATACGCAGTATTTT. The chain joins TRBV28 to TRBJ2-3; 7 positions match TRBD2. The CDR3 has 17 amino acids. The V and J ends lost 5 bases and 1 base, in that order; junction bases with no gene match: 12. CDR1 is MDHEN and CDR2 is SYDVKM in the germline V gene.

The V and J genes are TRBV4-2 and TRBJ2-3; D is unclear. From germline, CDR1 is LGHNA and CDR2 YNFKEQ. The ends were cut back, 5 bases at V and 2 bases at J, with 11 bases in the middle. This CDR3 is built from 14 residues. CDR3 coding DNA: TGTGCCAGCAGCTCTTCACGGTACACAGATACGCAGTATTTT. Encoded protein: CASSSSRYTDTQYF.

The rearrangement links TRBV27 to TRBJ2-1, with 8 bases lining up with TRBD2. Trimming took 5 bases from V and 12 from J; bases not matched to a gene: 15. The CDR3 is 15 amino acids. From germline, CDR1 is MNHEY and CDR2 SMNVEV (reference sequence). CDR3 nucleotides: TGTGCCAGCAGTCCCGAGTTTGCGGGAGGATCGGGGCAGTTCTTC. Translating gives CASSPEFAGGSGQFF.

This sequence joins TRBV28 and TRBJ2-7, with 9 bases lining up with TRBD1. Germline CDR1 reads MDHEN; CDR2 reads SYDVKM. This CDR3 region has 15 residues. J lost 3 bases, V lost 6 bases, and 9 bases had no gene match. Written as DNA, the CDR3 is TGTGCCAGCAGAGCTACCGGGACAGGGCTCTACGAGCAGTACTTC. It encodes CASRATGTGLYEQYF.

The chain uses TRBV6-1 and TRBJ1-5, with D unresolved. Trimming removed 1 base at V and 4 bases at J, with 11 bases between. Germline lookup yields CDR1 MNHNS and CDR2 SASEGT. The length of the CDR3 is 15 residues. For the CDR3, the DNA is TGTGCCAGCAGTGAAGGGTGGGCAGGAAATCAGCCCCAGCATTTT. Its protein is CASSEGWAGNQPQHF.

V and J are TRBV5-1 and TRBJ2-3, with 8 bases aligning to TRBD2. This CDR3 comprises 15 residues. V was pared by 3 bases and J by 4 bases, with 7 bases of the junction left unmatched. Germline CDR1 reads SGHRS; CDR2 reads YFSETQ. The CDR3 DNA sequence: TGCGCCAGCAGCTCCGTAGCGGGAATCGCAGATACGCAGTATTTT. It encodes CASSSVAGIADTQYF.